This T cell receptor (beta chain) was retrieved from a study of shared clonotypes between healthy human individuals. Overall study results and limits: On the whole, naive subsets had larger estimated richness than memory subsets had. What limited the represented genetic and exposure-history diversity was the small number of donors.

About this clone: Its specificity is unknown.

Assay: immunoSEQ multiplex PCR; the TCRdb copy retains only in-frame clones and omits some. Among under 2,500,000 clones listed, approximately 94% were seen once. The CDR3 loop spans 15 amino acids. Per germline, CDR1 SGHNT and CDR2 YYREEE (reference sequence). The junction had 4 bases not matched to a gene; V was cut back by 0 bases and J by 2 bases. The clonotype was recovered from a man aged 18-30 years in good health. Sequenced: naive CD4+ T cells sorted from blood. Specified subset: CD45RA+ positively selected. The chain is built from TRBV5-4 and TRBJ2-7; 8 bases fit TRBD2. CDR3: CASSLGGGFTYEQYF. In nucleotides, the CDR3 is TGTGCCAGCAGCTTGGGCGGGGGGTTTACCTACGAGCAGTACTTC.